One sample yielded the 24 T cell receptor beta chains listed below, sequenced in a study of T-cell memory formation after mild COVID-19 (dated by TCRdb to the early 2020s). Libraries were made using 5' RACE. The data were produced on an Illumina NovaSeq 6000. Starting from the raw public reads, TCRdb applied fastp trimming at Q25, assembled clones with MiXCR and retained in-frame beta chains. Each record represents a unique CDR3 protein, reported with the most common genes and DNA among its rows. Across this sample there are some 270,000 distinct CDR3 sequences, with approximately 15% seen only once. 2.1% of the sample comes from the top ten. Sequencing input: PBMCs or a T cell subset sorted from them (not recorded which). The receptor set was obtained from an adult woman who had mild COVID-19 (a few samples of this study predate the infection). The sample titles of this study are shuffled in the database, so cell type and time point are left out; the donor was told from shared clones.

The J gene is TRBJ2-2, the V gene TRBV5-6; D is possibly TRBD2 (6 bases). Germline CDR1 SGHDT, CDR2 YYEEEE. This CDR3 contains 15 residues. The ends were cut back, 4 bases at V and 4 bases at J, with 14 bases in the middle. CDR3 DNA sequence: TGTGCCAGCAGCCCGGGGGTCTGGGCCACCGGGGAGCTGTTTTTT. This translates into CASSPGVWATGELFF. The complete variable domain, with remaining parts taken from reference TRBV5-6 and TRBJ2-2, reads DAGVTQSPTHLIKTRGQQVTLRCSPKSGHDTVSWYQQALGQGPQFIFQYYEEEERQRGNFPDRFSGHQFPNYSSELNVNALLLGDSALYLCASSPGVWATGELFFGEGSRLTVL.

This clonotype appeared a few times. The gene calls are TRBV7-9 and TRBJ2-2; 15 bases fit TRBD2. Losses at the gene ends were 8 bases for V and 6 bases for J; bases not matched to a gene: 4. This CDR3 comprises 15 residues. Per germline, CDR1 SEHNR and CDR2 FQNEAQ (reference sequence). CDR3 in amino acids: CASGLAGGLAGELFF. The CDR3 DNA sequence: TGTGCCAGCGGACTAGCGGGGGGGCTCGCCGGGGAGCTGTTTTTT.

The chain recombines TRBV12-5 with TRBJ1-2; D not resolved. The CDR3 loop spans 15 amino acids. The germline gives CDR1 LGHNT, CDR2 FRNRAP. V shed 0 bases and J shed 9 bases, with 17 bases lying between them. The CDR3: CASGLVGPPGVSYTF. DNA of the CDR3: TGTGCTAGTGGTTTGGTAGGACCACCAGGTGTGAGCTACACCTTC.

V gene TRBV12-3 or TRBV12-4 combines with J gene TRBJ1-1; D might be TRBD1 (6 bases). This CDR3 has 15 residues. V lost 5 bases, J lost 5 bases, and 18 bases lay in between. CDR3: CASSVTGSLGTEAFF. The CDR3 DNA follows: TGTGCCAGCAGTGTCACAGGGTCGTTGGGGACTGAAGCTTTCTTT.

CDR3 amino acids: CASRAGGGGGREQYF. The CDR3 DNA sequence: TGTGCCAGCAGAGCCGGTGGGGGGGGTGGCCGCGAGCAGTACTTC. This sequence joins TRBV7-9 and TRBJ2-7; 7 bases line up with TRBD2. The ends lost 6 bases at V and 6 bases at J; junction bases unmatched: 14. This CDR3 region has 15 residues. The germline gives CDR1 SEHNR, CDR2 FQNEAQ (reference sequence).

There are a few counts of this clonotype. The rearrangement links TRBV12-3 or TRBV12-4 to TRBJ1-5; D not certain. V shed 7 bases and J shed 3 bases, with 10 bases lying between them. The CDR3 runs to 13 residues. DNA for the CDR3: TGTGCCAGCACCACGGGGTTCAATCAGCCCCAGCATTTT. This encodes CASTTGFNQPQHF.

The sample holds a few counts of this clonotype. The rearrangement joins TRBV5-6 to TRBJ2-7; D gene unclear. The germline V gene has CDR1 SGHDT and CDR2 YYEEEE. The CDR3 is 12 residues long. Deletions cut 2 bases from V and 5 bases from J, with 8 bases between. The CDR3 coding sequence is TGTGCCAGCAGCTTCTCAAGGCACGAGCAGTACTTC. Amino acids: CASSFSRHEQYF.

This clonotype showed up just a few times. The chain has TRBV20-1 and TRBJ1-5; D is uncertain. The germline CDR1 and CDR2 sequences are DFQATT and SNEGSKA (reference sequence). Trimming left V 5 bases short and J 0 bases short, with 11 bases between. The CDR3 consists of 14 residues. In DNA form, the CDR3 reads TGCAGTGCTTCACCCGGTAATAGCAATCAGCCCCAGCATTTT. It specifies CSASPGNSNQPQHF.

V usage is TRBV27 and J usage is TRBJ2-7, with TRBD1 as a possible D gene (5 bases). In germline, CDR1 is MNHEY, CDR2 SMNVEV (reference sequence). Trimming shortened V by 5 bases and J by 5 bases, and 19 bases separated the two germline ends. This CDR3 spans 15 amino acids. CDR3 sequence reads: CASSRWGGSGDEQYF. The CDR3 DNA is TGTGCCAGCAGTCGCTGGGGCGGTAGTGGCGACGAGCAGTACTTC.

This clonotype was detected a few times. For the CDR3, the DNA is TGTGCCAGCAGCATGGGCAGCAAGGGGGGCAATCAGCCCCAGCATTTT. Translating gives CASSMGSKGGNQPQHF. The V and J genes are TRBV6-5 and TRBJ1-5; tentative D call: TRBD1 (6 bases). Germline CDR1 and CDR2: MNHEY and SVGAGI. CDR3 length: 16 amino acids. Trimming took off 6 bases at V and 2 bases at J, with 17 bases between the two ends.

This clonotype has a handful of counts. The chain recombines TRBV7-9 with TRBJ2-7; a possible D gene is TRBD1 (5 bases). Germline CDR1 reads SEHNR; CDR2 reads FQNEAQ (reference sequence). Trimming shortened V by 2 bases and J by 1 base, and 6 bases separated the two germline ends. The CDR3 is made up of 13 amino acids. The CDR3 nucleotides read TGTGCCAGCAGCTTACGACAGTCCTACGAGCAGTACTTC. Translated, it gives CASSLRQSYEQYF.

This rearrangement joins TRBV18 to TRBJ1-2; 8 bases map to TRBD1. CDR1 and CDR2 from the germline V gene are KGHSH and LQKENI. This CDR3 region has 15 residues. V shed 2 bases and J 4 bases; nucleotides not matched to a gene: 6. CDR3 nucleotide sequence: TGTGCCAGCTCACCAACGACAGGGGTTCTCTATGGCTACACCTTC. Translating gives CASSPTTGVLYGYTF.

The chain carries TRBV7-9 and TRBJ2-3, with 7 bases matching TRBD1. The CDR3 contains 17 residues. Per germline, CDR1 SEHNR and CDR2 FQNEAQ (reference sequence). The V and J ends lost 5 bases and 5 bases, in that order; junction bases with no gene match: 16. CDR3 region: CASSRPRGDRVRDTQYF. CDR3 DNA: TGTGCCAGCAGCCGCCCCCGTGGGGACAGAGTAAGAGATACGCAGTATTTT.

This clonotype was recorded many times. This chain uses TRBV10-3 with TRBJ2-5; 7 nucleotides match TRBD1. V dropped 4 bases and J dropped 4; count of bases not matched to a gene: 0. The CDR3 has 12 residues. CDR1 is ENHRY and CDR2 is SYGVKD in the germline V gene. CDR3 protein: CAISGDRETQYF. The CDR3 region has the DNA TGTGCCATCAGTGGGGACAGAGAGACCCAGTACTTC.

V usage is TRBV7-2 and J usage is TRBJ1-5, with D unresolved. The length of the CDR3 is 13 residues. CDR1 SGHTA and CDR2 FQGNSA come from the germline V gene. V lost 4 bases to trimming and J lost 4 bases, with 8 bases between them. CDR3 residues: CASSYTVNQPQHF. DNA for the CDR3: TGTGCCAGCAGCTATACAGTTAATCAGCCCCAGCATTTT.

There are many counts of this clonotype. This chain links TRBV6-1 with TRBJ2-4; D unresolved. Germline CDR1 reads MNHNS; CDR2 reads SASEGT. This CDR3 is built from 14 residues. V shed 6 bases and J shed 1 base, with 10 bases lying between them. The CDR3 loop reads CASRRNSAKNIQYF. The CDR3 DNA sequence: TGTGCCAGCAGGAGAAACTCGGCCAAAAACATTCAGTACTTC.

The rearrangement uses TRBV6-6 and TRBJ2-1; D possibly corresponds to TRBD1 (5 bases). This CDR3 has 13 residues. Germline V gene lookup returns CDR1 MNHNY and CDR2 SVGAGI (reference sequence). V was cut by 2 bases and J by 4 bases, with 6 bases left in between. The chain's CDR3 is CASSYTGYNEQFF. CDR3 DNA: TGTGCCAGCAGTTACACAGGTTACAATGAGCAGTTCTTC.

This clonotype occurred a few times. The CDR3 region is CASSQRGTSIRGDTQYF. The CDR3 region has the DNA TGTGCCAGCAGCCAACGGGGGACCTCTATTCGAGGAGATACGCAGTATTTT. The chain links TRBV3-1 to TRBJ2-3; the D gene is possibly TRBD2 (6 bases). Germline V CDR1 and CDR2: LGHDT, YNNKEL (reference sequence). Trimming removed 2 bases from V and 5 bases from J, with 20 bases in between. This CDR3 is built from 17 residues.

A few counts support this clonotype. CDR3 amino acids: CSVGLAGGPDTQYF. DNA for the CDR3: TGCAGCGTCGGGCTAGCGGGGGGCCCAGATACGCAGTATTTT. The chain combines TRBV29-1 with TRBJ2-3; 11 bases are a match to TRBD2. In germline, CDR1 is SQVTM, CDR2 ANQGSEA. Trimming at V came to 6 bases and at J to 4 bases, leaving 6 bases not matched to a gene. CDR3 length equals 14 residues.

This sequence joins TRBV24-1 and TRBJ2-1; D tentatively reads TRBD1 or TRBD2 (6 bases each). Trimming pared 9 bases from V and 4 bases from J, leaving 15 bases between. From germline, CDR1 is KGHDR and CDR2 SFDVKD. CDR3 size: 14 residues. This chain's CDR3 is CATRMGGDYNEQFF. The CDR3 region has the DNA TGTGCCACCCGCATGGGGGGCGATTACAATGAGCAGTTCTTC.

The chain links TRBV12-3 or TRBV12-4 to TRBJ2-7; tentatively, D is TRBD1 (6 bases). The V and J ends lost 5 bases and 10 bases respectively, with 18 bases between them. This CDR3 region has 13 residues. CDR3: CASSPRGPLAQYF. Written as DNA, the CDR3 is TGTGCCAGCAGTCCCAGGGGACCCCTAGCCCAGTACTTC.

This chain links TRBV29-1 with TRBJ2-1; 7 nucleotides agree with TRBD1. The CDR3 totals 13 residues. Unmatched junction bases numbered 6, after V lost 7 bases and J lost 3 bases. Germline CDR1 and CDR2: SQVTM and ANQGSEA. CDR3 loop: CSEGARGYNEQFF. CDR3 nucleotides: TGCAGCGAGGGGGCTCGAGGCTACAATGAGCAGTTCTTC.

The chain combines TRBV6-5 with TRBJ2-3, with D maybe TRBD1 (5 bases). Germline CDR1 MNHEY, CDR2 SVGAGI. V was cut by 7 bases and J by 1 base, with 12 bases left in between. The CDR3 is 14 residues long. The chain's CDR3 is CASTWLGGTDTQYF. CDR3 in DNA: TGTGCCAGCACCTGGCTAGGGGGCACAGATACGCAGTATTTT.

This clonotype was found many times. The rearrangement uses TRBV5-6 and TRBJ2-3, with 10 bases matching TRBD2. Trimming at V came to 4 bases and at J to 2 bases, leaving 7 bases not matched to a gene. CDR1 and CDR2 (germline): SGHDT, YYEEEE. The CDR3 consists of 16 residues. CDR3 region: CASSARTSGYTDTQYF. The CDR3 bases are TGTGCCAGCAGCGCTCGGACTAGCGGATACACAGATACGCAGTATTTT.